Listed below are T cell receptor beta chains from one sample, sequenced in a study of blood T cell repertoires in COVID-19. Repertoires were generated with immunoSEQ multiplex PCR, while TCRdb's copy carries only in-frame clones and drops some. The sample has 200,000 or so clones, 70% to 90% seen once. Sequenced sample: PBMCs or T cells enriched from blood (not recorded which). All receptors come from a woman aged 40 to 55 with acute COVID-19. The CDR3 runs from the conserved cysteine through the conserved F or W. Fields, in order: J gene, clone size, V gene, D gene, CDR3 protein, CDR3 DNA. A D gene is named only where the DNA matches it firmly. Size tells how often a clone was seen (once, few, many) or the class of an expanded clone, and some rows leave it out.

>TRBJ2-3|once|TRBV3-1/TRBV3-2|TRBD1
CASSEGARTDTQYF
TGTGCCAGCAGCGAGGGGGCTCGGACAGATACGCAGTATTTT
>TRBJ1-1|NA|TRBV9|NA
CASSHYTETNTEAFF
TGTGCCAGCAGTCACTACACCGAGACGAACACTGAAGCTTTCTTT
>TRBJ2-5|NA|TRBV4-3|TRBD2
CASSQVLAGGPGETQYF
TGCGCCAGCAGCCAAGTTCTAGCGGGGGGGCCGGGAGAGACCCAGTACTTC
>TRBJ1-2|NA|TRBV6-5|TRBD1
CASSYRRDRGNYGYTF
TGTGCCAGCAGTTACCGCCGGGACAGGGGCAACTATGGCTACACCTTC
>TRBJ1-1|NA|TRBV13|NA
CASSLVGTSLKTEAFF
TGTGCCAGCAGCTTAGTCGGGACATCTTTAAAGACTGAAGCTTTCTTT
>TRBJ2-1|NA|TRBV25-1|NA
CASSRTNRVRGEQFF
TGTGCCAGCAGTCGAACGAACAGGGTCAGGGGTGAGCAGTTCTTC
>TRBJ2-3|NA|TRBV9|TRBD2
CASSRTSGDSDTQYF
TGTGCCAGCAGCAGGACTAGCGGGGACTCAGATACGCAGTATTTT
>TRBJ1-1|NA|TRBV19|NA
CASSIPGLGEAFF
TGTGCCAGTAGTATTCCGGGATTGGGTGAAGCTTTCTTT
>TRBJ1-6|NA|TRBV5-1|NA
CASSSNRAGSPLHF
TGCGCCAGCAGCTCGAACAGGGCAGGATCACCCCTCCACTTT
>TRBJ1-2|NA|TRBV19|TRBD1
CASRTGGADYGYTF
TGTGCCAGTAGGACAGGGGGCGCCGACTATGGCTACACCTTC
>TRBJ2-3|NA|TRBV11-1|NA
CASSLGTSRGTDTQYF
TGTGCCAGCAGCTTGGGGACTTCAAGGGGCACAGATACGCAGTATTTT
>TRBJ1-2|NA|TRBV24-1|TRBD1
CATRRSGTGPDGYTF
TGTGCCACCAGGAGGTCCGGGACAGGGCCCGATGGCTACACCTTC
>TRBJ1-1|NA|TRBV6-5|TRBD1
CASSHRGGNTEAFF
TGTGCCAGCAGCCACAGGGGAGGGAACACTGAAGCTTTCTTT
>TRBJ2-3|NA|TRBV7-9|NA
CASSRGDGGADTQYF
TGTGCCAGCAGCCGCGGGGACGGCGGGGCAGATACGCAGTATTTT
>TRBJ2-1|few|TRBV7-6|NA
CASSSFSSHEQFF
TGTGCCAGCAGCTCCTTTAGTAGCCATGAGCAGTTCTTC
>TRBJ1-1|NA|TRBV5-1|TRBD1
CASSLAPQGSSNTEAFF
TGCGCCAGCAGCTTGGCCCCACAGGGGAGTTCGAACACTGAAGCTTTCTTT
>TRBJ2-6|NA|TRBV19|TRBD2
CASSSQRGALSGANVLTF
TGTGCCAGTAGTTCTCAGCGGGGGGCCCTCTCTGGGGCCAACGTCCTGACTTTC
>TRBJ1-4|NA|TRBV6-6|NA
CASSSTGNEKLFF
TGTGCCAGCAGTTCTACAGGGAATGAAAAACTGTTTTTT
>TRBJ1-1|NA|TRBV14|TRBD1
CASSQPTGVAGTEAFF
TGTGCCAGCAGCCAACCTACAGGGGTGGCGGGCACTGAAGCTTTCTTT
>TRBJ1-1|NA|TRBV4-2|TRBD1
CASSQAGTVGDTEAFF
TGTGCCAGCAGCCAAGCGGGGACAGTGGGAGACACTGAAGCTTTCTTT
>TRBJ2-3|NA|TRBV6-4|TRBD2
CASSDTSASYTDTQYF
TGTGCCAGCAGTGACACTAGCGCTTCATACACAGATACGCAGTATTTT
>TRBJ2-5|NA|TRBV7-8|NA
CASSAGTFGGETQYF
TGTGCCAGCAGCGCCGGGACATTTGGGGGAGAGACCCAGTACTTC
>TRBJ1-1|NA|TRBV13|TRBD1
CASSSPGGANTEAFF
TGTGCCAGCAGCTCCCCAGGGGGCGCGAACACTGAAGCTTTCTTT
>TRBJ2-1|NA|TRBV7-2|NA
CASSLEAARAGSKKQFF
TGTGCCAGCAGCTTAGAGGCAGCTAGGGCCGGGAGTAAAAAGCAGTTCTTC
>TRBJ2-3|NA|TRBV24-1|TRBD1
CATKGQGASSDTDTQYF
TGTGCCACCAAGGGACAGGGGGCGTCTTCCGACACAGATACGCAGTATTTT
>TRBJ1-5|NA|TRBV18|TRBD1
CASSSSGTGYSQPQHF
TGTGCCAGCTCCTCCTCCGGGACAGGGTATAGTCAGCCCCAGCATTTT
>TRBJ2-2|NA|TRBV29-1|NA
CSVILGGTGELFF
TGCAGCGTTATCTTGGGGGGAACCGGGGAGCTGTTTTTT
>TRBJ1-4|NA|TRBV29-1|NA
CSVAGRGNEKLFF
TGCAGCGTTGCCGGCCGGGGAAATGAAAAACTGTTTTTT
>TRBJ1-2|few|TRBV14|NA
CASSHPGEAVYGYTF
TGTGCCAGCAGCCACCCCGGGGAGGCGGTCTATGGCTACACCTTC
>TRBJ1-2|NA|TRBV11-2|TRBD1
CASSFRGAENYGYTF
TGTGCCAGCAGCTTCAGGGGGGCGGAGAACTATGGCTACACCTTC
>TRBJ1-1|NA|TRBV5-1|NA
CASSLAGGSNTEAFF
TGCGCCAGCAGCTTGGCCGGGGGTTCGAACACTGAAGCTTTCTTT
>TRBJ1-2|many|TRBV7-9|NA
CASSFGVSGYTF
TGTGCCAGCAGCTTCGGTGTATCTGGCTACACCTTC
>TRBJ2-7|NA|TRBV19|TRBD2
CASTPGGSGAVEQYF
TGTGCCAGTACCCCAGGAGGTAGCGGGGCGGTCGAGCAGTACTTC
>TRBJ2-2|NA|TRBV10-3|NA
CAISERSGRHGELFF
TGTGCCATCAGTGAGAGGTCAGGGAGGCACGGGGAGCTGTTTTTT
>TRBJ2-5|NA|TRBV3-1/TRBV3-2|NA
CASSQDIRETQYF
TGTGCCAGCAGCCAAGATATCAGGGAGACCCAGTACTTC
>TRBJ2-5|NA|TRBV4-1|NA
CASSQLNLGFQETQYF
TGCGCCAGCAGCCAGTTAAATCTCGGGTTCCAAGAGACCCAGTACTTC
>TRBJ1-2|NA|TRBV29-1|TRBD1
CSVEDFGWDRGGYTF
TGCAGCGTTGAAGATTTTGGGTGGGACAGGGGTGGCTACACCTTC
>TRBJ1-1|NA|TRBV19|TRBD1
CASSILPGQGVRTEAFF
TGTGCCAGTAGTATCCTGCCAGGACAGGGAGTAAGGACTGAAGCTTTCTTT
>TRBJ1-2|NA|TRBV11-2|NA
CASSLTGHPNYGYTF
TGTGCCAGCAGCTTAACAGGCCACCCTAACTATGGCTACACCTTC
>TRBJ2-5|few|TRBV6-5|NA
CATSYLGARGETQYF
TGTGCCACCTCCTATTTGGGGGCCCGAGGAGAGACCCAGTACTTC
>TRBJ2-7|once|TRBV4-1|NA
CASSHVGGRNHEQYF
TGCGCCAGCAGCCATGTCGGGGGGCGTAATCACGAGCAGTACTTC
>TRBJ1-5|NA|TRBV10-3|TRBD1
CAIRRDRETGQPQHF
TGTGCCATCAGGAGGGACAGGGAAACGGGTCAGCCCCAGCATTTT
>TRBJ2-7|NA|TRBV7-2|NA
CASSLDPGYEQYF
TGTGCCAGCAGCTTAGACCCAGGGTACGAGCAGTACTTC
>TRBJ1-1|NA|TRBV7-6|TRBD1
CASSSGQGTEAFF
TGTGCCAGCAGCTCGGGACAGGGTACTGAAGCTTTCTTT
>TRBJ1-1|NA|TRBV4-1|NA
CASSPSPGENTEAFF
TGCGCCAGCAGCCCCTCCCCGGGGGAGAACACTGAAGCTTTCTTT
>TRBJ1-2|NA|TRBV19|TRBD1
CASSGDSYGYTF
TGTGCCAGTAGCGGGGACAGCTATGGCTACACCTTC
>TRBJ1-2|NA|TRBV20-1|NA
CSASRDLSYTF
TGCAGTGCTAGTAGGGACTTGAGCTACACCTTC
>TRBJ2-1|few|TRBV5-1|TRBD1
CASSPGQGRNEQFF
TGCGCCAGCAGCCCGGGACAGGGGCGGAATGAGCAGTTCTTC
>TRBJ2-1|NA|TRBV20-1|TRBD2
CSASVLAGGLSSYNEQFF
TGCAGTGCTAGTGTCCTAGCGGGGGGGCTTAGCTCCTACAATGAGCAGTTCTTC
>TRBJ2-5|NA|TRBV12-3/TRBV12-4|NA
CASSSAGSETQYF
TGTGCCAGCAGTTCGGCAGGTTCGGAGACCCAGTACTTC
>TRBJ2-5|NA|TRBV7-9|NA
CASMMRETQYF
TGTGCCAGCATGATGAGGGAGACCCAGTACTTC
>TRBJ1-1|once|TRBV2|TRBD1
CASSTYRGMNTEAFF
TGTGCCAGCAGTACGTACAGGGGTATGAACACTGAAGCTTTCTTT
>TRBJ2-3|NA|TRBV5-1|NA
CASSRRGAGTDTQYF
TGCGCCAGCAGCCGCAGGGGGGCTGGCACAGATACGCAGTATTTT